The clone carrying this T cell receptor (beta chain) was found many times. Its antigen is still unknown. The data are from a study of Graves' ophthalmopathy and Graves' hyperthyroidism. Study results and limitations: Ophthalmopathy progression prediction by the model yielded a sensitivity of about 68% and a specificity of nearly 75%.

As the template, RNA transcripts were used to amplify TCR beta CDR3 regions. The library came from an HTBI-primed first-round RT-PCR and a second-round multiplex PCR. TCRdb re-derived calls from the multiplex PCR reads in MiXCR, one entry per CDR3 protein. This sample has about 210,000 distinct CDR3 sequences; just under 30% occur once, and the top ten carry about 9.1%. The V gene lost 4 bases and the J gene lost 5 bases, with 11 bases spanning the gap. The length of the CDR3 is 14 residues. Germline lookup yields CDR1 LNHDA and CDR2 SQIVND (reference sequence). This rearrangement joins TRBV19 to TRBJ2-2; D may be TRBD1 (6 bases). The source is a man aged 50-60 years with Graves' ophthalmopathy. Sequenced input: peripheral blood. The DNA for the CDR3 is TGTGCCAGTAGTACAGGGGTTGGGACCGGGGAGCTGTTTTTT. Its translation: CASSTGVGTGELFF.